Listed below are T cell receptor beta chains from one sample, sequenced in a study of CD8+CD57+ T cells in acquired aplastic anemia. One entry per CDR3 protein results from TCRdb running MiXCR on the reads. In the table there are approximately 380,000 distinct CDR3 sequences, 65% to 80% of which are singletons. Sequencing input: sorted CD4+, CD8+, or CD8+CD57+ T cells (not recorded which) from PBMCs. The receptor set was obtained from a human donor in good health, serving as a control. Both conserved end residues are part of each CDR3. A D gene is named only where the DNA matches it firmly. A row's size may be missing; if present it is once, few, many or a size class.

j_call v_call clone_size d_call cdr3_nt cdr3_aa
TRBJ2-1 TRBV18 . . TGTGCCAGCTCGGCCGGGGGCACTGAGCAGTTCTTC CASSAGGTEQFF
TRBJ2-7 TRBV12-3/TRBV12-4 . TRBD1 TGTGCCAGCAGTCCCGGGACAGGGCACTACAATGAGCAGCAGTACTTC CASSPGTGHYNEQQYF
TRBJ2-3 TRBV20-1 many . TGCAGTGCTAGAGTTCTCTGGAGCACAGATACGCAGTATTTT CSARVLWSTDTQYF
TRBJ1-6 TRBV7-2 . TRBD1 TGTGCCAGCAGCCGGGACAGGGGAACTCCCCTCCACTTT CASSRDRGTPLHF
TRBJ2-3 TRBV9 . TRBD2 TGTGCCAGCAGCGTAGCGGGGGGGGGGGGCACAGATACGCAGTATTTT CASSVAGGGGTDTQYF
TRBJ2-3 TRBV9 . . TGTGCCAGCAGCGACGGACGGGCCCTGGCCTCCTATGATTTT CASSDGRALASYDF
TRBJ1-2 TRBV10-3 . . TGTGCCATCAGACTAACCGAGGTCGATGGCTACACCTTC CAIRLTEVDGYTF
TRBJ2-1 TRBV24-1 few . TGTGCCTCCTCCGGAAACTCAGGAAAGAAGGAGCAGTTCTTC CASSGNSGKKEQFF
TRBJ2-3 TRBV5-8 many . TGTGCCAGCAGCTTGACGGGGGGCCCAGATACGCAGTATTTT CASSLTGGPDTQYF
TRBJ1-1 TRBV5-8 few . TGTGCCAGCAGCCAAGGCAGGGGATTGAACACTGAAGCTTTCTTT CASSQGRGLNTEAFF
TRBJ2-5 TRBV20-1 . . TGCAGTGCTAGGACCACCCCGGGGGAGACCCAGTACTTC CSARTTPGETQYF
TRBJ2-7 TRBV16 . TRBD1 TGTGCCAGCAGCCATAATGGGACAGGTGCCCAGCCCCAGCAGTTTTTC CASSHNGTGAQPQQFF
TRBJ1-1 TRBV6-2/TRBV6-3 many . TGTGCCAGCAGTTACCGGACGGGAGAGAACACTGAAGCTTTCTTT CASSYRTGENTEAFF
TRBJ1-5 TRBV12-3/TRBV12-4 . TRBD1 TGTGCCAGCAGTGTCGGACAGGGGGGTAGACAGCCCCAGCATTTT CASSVGQGGRQPQHF
TRBJ2-3 TRBV20-1 few . TGCAGTGCTAGGGTCGGACCTTGGGAATCCGACGAGCAGTACTTT CSARVGPWESDEQYF
TRBJ2-7 TRBV29-1 . . TGCAACGTTGAAGAACACGGTAACTACGAGCAGTACTTC CNVEEHGNYEQYF
TRBJ2-5 TRBV7-2 once TRBD1 TGTGCCAGCACCTACGACAGGGAGACCCTTACGAGCAAGTACTTC CASTYDRETLTSKYF